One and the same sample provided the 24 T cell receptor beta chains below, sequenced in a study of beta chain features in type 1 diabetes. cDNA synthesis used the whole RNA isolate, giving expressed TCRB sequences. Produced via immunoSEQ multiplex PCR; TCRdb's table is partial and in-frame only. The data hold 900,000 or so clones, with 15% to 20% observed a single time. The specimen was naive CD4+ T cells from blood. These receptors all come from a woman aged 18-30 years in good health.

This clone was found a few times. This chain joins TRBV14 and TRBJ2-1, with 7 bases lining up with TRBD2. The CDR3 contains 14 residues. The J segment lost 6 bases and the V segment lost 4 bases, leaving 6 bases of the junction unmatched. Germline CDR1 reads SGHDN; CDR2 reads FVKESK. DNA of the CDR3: TGTGCCAGCAGCCGGGGCGGGAGCCCCAATGAGCAGTTCTTC. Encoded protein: CASSRGGSPNEQFF.

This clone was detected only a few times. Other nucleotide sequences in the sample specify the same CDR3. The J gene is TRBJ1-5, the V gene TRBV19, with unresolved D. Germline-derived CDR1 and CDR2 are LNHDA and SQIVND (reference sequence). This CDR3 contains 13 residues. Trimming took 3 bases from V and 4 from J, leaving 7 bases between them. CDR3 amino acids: CASSILGNQPQHF. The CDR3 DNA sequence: TGTGCCAGTAGTATCCTCGGAAATCAGCCCCAGCATTTT.

The CDR3, as DNA: TGTGCCATCAAAGGACAGGGTCCCCTCGACGAGCAGTACTTC. Amino acid sequence: CAIKGQGPLDEQYF. The chain recombines TRBV10-3 with TRBJ2-7; 8 bases map to TRBD1. The CDR3 extends over 14 amino acids. The V gene end was trimmed by 7 bases and the J gene end by 5 bases; junction bases not matched to a gene: 10. Germline CDR1 ENHRY, CDR2 SYGVKD.

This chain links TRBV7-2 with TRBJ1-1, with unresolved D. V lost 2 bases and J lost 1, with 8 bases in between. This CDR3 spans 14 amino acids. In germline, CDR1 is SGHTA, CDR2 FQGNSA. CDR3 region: CASSLQWGNTEAFF. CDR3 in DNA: TGTGCCAGCAGCTTACAGTGGGGGAACACTGAAGCTTTCTTT.

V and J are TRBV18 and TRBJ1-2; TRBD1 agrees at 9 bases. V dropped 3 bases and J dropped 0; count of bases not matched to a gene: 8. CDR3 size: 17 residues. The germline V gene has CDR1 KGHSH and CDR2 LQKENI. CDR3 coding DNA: TGTGCCAGCTCACCGAACGTCGGACAGGGGACTAACTATGGCTACACCTTC. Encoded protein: CASSPNVGQGTNYGYTF.

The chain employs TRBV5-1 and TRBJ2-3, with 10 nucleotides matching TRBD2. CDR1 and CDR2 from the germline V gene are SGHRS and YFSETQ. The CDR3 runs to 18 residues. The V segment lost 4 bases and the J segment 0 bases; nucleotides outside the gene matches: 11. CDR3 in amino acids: CASSLESSGRKSTDTQYF. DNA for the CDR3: TGCGCCAGCAGCCTTGAGTCTAGCGGGAGAAAGAGCACAGATACGCAGTATTTT.

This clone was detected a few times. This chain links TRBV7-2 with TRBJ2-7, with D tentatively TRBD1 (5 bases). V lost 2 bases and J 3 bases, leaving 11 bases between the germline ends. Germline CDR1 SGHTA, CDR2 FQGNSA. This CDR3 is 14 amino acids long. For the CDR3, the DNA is TGTGCCAGCAGCTTATCGCAGGGAATCTACGAGCAGTACTTC. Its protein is CASSLSQGIYEQYF.

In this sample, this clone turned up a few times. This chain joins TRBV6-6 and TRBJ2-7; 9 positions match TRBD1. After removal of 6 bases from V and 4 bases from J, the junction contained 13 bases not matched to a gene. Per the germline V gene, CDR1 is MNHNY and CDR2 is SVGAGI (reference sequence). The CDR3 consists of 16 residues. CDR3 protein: CASSSGPGTGKYEQYF. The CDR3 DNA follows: TGTGCCAGCAGCTCCGGACCCGGGACAGGGAAATACGAGCAGTACTTC.

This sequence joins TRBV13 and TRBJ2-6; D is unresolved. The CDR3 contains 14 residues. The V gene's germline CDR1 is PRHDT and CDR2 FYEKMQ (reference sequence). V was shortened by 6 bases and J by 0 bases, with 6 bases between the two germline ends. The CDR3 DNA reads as TGTGCCAGCAGTCCCGACTCTGGGGCCAACGTCCTGACTTTC. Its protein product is CASSPDSGANVLTF.

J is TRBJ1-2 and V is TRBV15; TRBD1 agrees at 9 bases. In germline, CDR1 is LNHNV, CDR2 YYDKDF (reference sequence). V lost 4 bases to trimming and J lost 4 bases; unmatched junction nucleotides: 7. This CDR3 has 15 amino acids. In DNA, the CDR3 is TGTGCCACCAGCAATGACAGGGGGTTCTTCTATGGCTACACCTTC. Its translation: CATSNDRGFFYGYTF. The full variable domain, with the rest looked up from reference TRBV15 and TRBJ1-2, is DAMVIQNPRYQVTQFGKPVTLSCSQTLNHNVMYWYQQKSSQAPKLLFHYYDKDFNNEADTPDNFQSRRPNTSFCFLDIRSPGLGDTAMYLCATSNDRGFFYGYTFGSGTRLTVV.

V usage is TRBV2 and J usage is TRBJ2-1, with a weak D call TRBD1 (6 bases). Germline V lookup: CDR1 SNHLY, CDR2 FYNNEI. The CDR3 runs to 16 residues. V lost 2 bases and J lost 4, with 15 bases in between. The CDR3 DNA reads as TGTGCCAGCAGTGAATTGGGGGCAGGGGTTTACAATGAGCAGTTCTTC. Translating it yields CASSELGAGVYNEQFF.

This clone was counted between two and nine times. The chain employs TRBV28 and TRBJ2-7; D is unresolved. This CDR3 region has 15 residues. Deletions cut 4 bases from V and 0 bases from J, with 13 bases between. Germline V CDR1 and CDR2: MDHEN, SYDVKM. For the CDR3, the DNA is TGTGCCAGCAGTTCCCTAGACGGTGGCTCCTACGAGCAGTACTTC. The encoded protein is CASSSLDGGSYEQYF.

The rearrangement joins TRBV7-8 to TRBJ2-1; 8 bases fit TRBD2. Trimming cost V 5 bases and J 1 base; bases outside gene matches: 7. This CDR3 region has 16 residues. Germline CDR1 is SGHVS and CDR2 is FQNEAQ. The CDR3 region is CASSPRTSPSYNEQFF. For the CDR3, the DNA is TGTGCCAGCAGCCCGCGGACTAGCCCGTCCTACAATGAGCAGTTCTTC.

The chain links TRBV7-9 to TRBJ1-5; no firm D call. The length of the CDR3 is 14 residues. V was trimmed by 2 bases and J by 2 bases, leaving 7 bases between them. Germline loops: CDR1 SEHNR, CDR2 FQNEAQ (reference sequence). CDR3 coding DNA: TGTGCCAGCAGCTTAAGGCAGGGCAATCAGCCCCAGCATTTT. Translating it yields CASSLRQGNQPQHF.

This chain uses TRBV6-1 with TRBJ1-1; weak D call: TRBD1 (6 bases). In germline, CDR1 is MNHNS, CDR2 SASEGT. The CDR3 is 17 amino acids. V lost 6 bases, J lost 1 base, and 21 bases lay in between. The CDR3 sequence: CASREQGPELGNTEAFF. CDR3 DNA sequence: TGTGCCAGCAGGGAACAGGGTCCTGAGCTGGGGAACACTGAAGCTTTCTTT.

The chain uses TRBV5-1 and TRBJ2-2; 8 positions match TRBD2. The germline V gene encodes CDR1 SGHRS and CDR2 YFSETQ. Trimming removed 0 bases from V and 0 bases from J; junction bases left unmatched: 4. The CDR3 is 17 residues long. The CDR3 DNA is TGCGCCAGCAGCTTGGGCGTGACTAGCGCGAACACCGGGGAGCTGTTTTTT. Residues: CASSLGVTSANTGELFF.

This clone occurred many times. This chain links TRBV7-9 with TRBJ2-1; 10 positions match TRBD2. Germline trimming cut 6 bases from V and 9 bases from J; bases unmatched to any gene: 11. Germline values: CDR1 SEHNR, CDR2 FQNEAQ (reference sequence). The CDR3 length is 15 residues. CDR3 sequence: CASSWLAGDEVEQFF. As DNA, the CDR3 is TGTGCCAGCAGTTGGCTAGCGGGAGACGAGGTTGAGCAGTTCTTC.

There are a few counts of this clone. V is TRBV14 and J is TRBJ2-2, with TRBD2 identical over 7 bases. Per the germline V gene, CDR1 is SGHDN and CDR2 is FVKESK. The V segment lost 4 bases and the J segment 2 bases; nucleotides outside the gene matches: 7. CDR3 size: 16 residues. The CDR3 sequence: CASSPGLAENTGELFF. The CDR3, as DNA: TGTGCCAGCAGCCCCGGGCTAGCGGAAAACACCGGGGAGCTGTTTTTT. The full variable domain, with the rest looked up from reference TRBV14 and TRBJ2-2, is EAGVTQFPSHSVIEKGQTVTLRCDPISGHDNLYWYRRVMGKEIKFLLHFVKESKQDESGMPNNRFLAERTGGTYSTLKVQPAELEDSGVYFCASSPGLAENTGELFFGEGSRLTVL.

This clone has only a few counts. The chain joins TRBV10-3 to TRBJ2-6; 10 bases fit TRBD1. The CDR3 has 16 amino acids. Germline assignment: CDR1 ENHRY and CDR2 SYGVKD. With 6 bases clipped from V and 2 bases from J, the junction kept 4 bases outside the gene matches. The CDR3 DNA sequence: TGTGCCATCAGGGGACAGGGGACGGCTGGGGCCAACGTCCTGACTTTC. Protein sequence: CAIRGQGTAGANVLTF.

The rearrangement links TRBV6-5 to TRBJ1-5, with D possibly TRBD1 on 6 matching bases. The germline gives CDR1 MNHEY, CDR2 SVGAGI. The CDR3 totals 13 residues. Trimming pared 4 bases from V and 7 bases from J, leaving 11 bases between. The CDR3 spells CASSSRGGQPQHF. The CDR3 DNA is TGTGCCAGCAGTTCCAGGGGCGGCCAGCCCCAGCATTTT.

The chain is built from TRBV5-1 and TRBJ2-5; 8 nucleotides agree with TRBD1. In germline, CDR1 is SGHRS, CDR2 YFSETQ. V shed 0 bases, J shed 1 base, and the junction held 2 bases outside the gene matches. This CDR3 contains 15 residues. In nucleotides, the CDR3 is TGCGCCAGCAGCTTGGAAGGGACAGGCCAAGAGACCCAGTACTTC. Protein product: CASSLEGTGQETQYF.

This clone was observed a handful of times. CDR3: CASSLVYGELFF. The CDR3 DNA reads as TGTGCCAGCAGCCTAGTATACGGGGAGCTGTTTTTT. J is TRBJ2-2 and V is TRBV7-2, with D uncertain. The CDR3 is 12 residues long. Trimming pared 5 bases from V and 7 bases from J, leaving 8 bases between. Looked up from germline, CDR1 is SGHTA and CDR2 is FQGNSA.

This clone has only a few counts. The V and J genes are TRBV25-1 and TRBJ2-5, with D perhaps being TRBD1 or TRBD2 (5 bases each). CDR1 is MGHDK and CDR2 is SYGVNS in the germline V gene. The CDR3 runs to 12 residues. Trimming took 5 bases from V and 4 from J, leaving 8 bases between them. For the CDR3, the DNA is TGTGCCAGCAGTCGGGGCGGAGAGACCCAGTACTTC. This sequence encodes CASSRGGETQYF.

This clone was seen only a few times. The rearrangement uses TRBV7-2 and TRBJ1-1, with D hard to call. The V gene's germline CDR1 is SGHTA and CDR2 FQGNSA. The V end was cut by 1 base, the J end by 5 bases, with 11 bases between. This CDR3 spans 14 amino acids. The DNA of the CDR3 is TGTGCCAGCAGCTTAGTCGGCAGGAGGACTGAAGCTTTCTTT. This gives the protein CASSLVGRRTEAFF.